The source of this T cell receptor beta chain is a study of shared clonotypes between healthy human individuals. Study observations and caveats: Generation probabilities of non-shared clonotypes were lower (relative to those shared by all four donors). The naive CD4 repertoires of several donors were compared, and approximately 5% of clonotypes were shared.

The input for sorted-subset replicate PCRs was approximately 200 ng DNA, 25,000 to 30,000 T cell genomes. Authors' analysis steps: As immunoSEQ supplied junction-only sequences (without quality scores), filtering differed. TCRdb keeps only in-frame clones here, not all; method: immunoSEQ multiplex PCR. The DNA was the basis for D and trimming; V, J and clone size are from that table. The sample lists some 2,400,000 clones, approximately 96% occurring once. In germline, CDR1 is SGHDT, CDR2 YYEEEE. The CDR3 has 11 amino acids. V lost 3 bases to trimming and J lost 2 bases, with 2 bases between them. Concerning this clone: Its antigen remains unidentified.

The TCR originated in a man aged 18 to 29 in good health. The sequencing input was naive CD4+ T cells sorted from blood. As to subset: CD45RA+ positively selected. The V and J genes are TRBV5-6 and TRBJ1-2; no clear D. The CDR3 protein is CASSSNYGYTF. The CDR3 coding sequence is TGTGCCAGCAGCTCCAACTATGGCTACACCTTC.